These T cell receptor beta chains were read from a single sample in a study of blood T cell repertoires in COVID-19. Sequencing was performed with immunoSEQ multiplex PCR; in TCRdb, only in-frame clones are kept and a portion is missing. The table has fewer than 90,000 clones, 78% seen once; the top ten hold about 5.7%. The material sequenced was peripheral blood. These receptors originate from a man between 65 and 79 years old with COVID-19, enrolled during active disease. Both conserved end residues are trimmed from each CDR3.

len,v_gene,j_gene,CDR3aa
17,TRBV5-1,TRBJ2-1,ASSLKRTSGRLVRNEQF
12,TRBV9,TRBJ1-2,ASSGQITNYGYT
13,TRBV2,TRBJ1-5,ASSEAGALGGPQH
12,TRBV3-1/TRBV3-2,TRBJ2-1,ASSQDQNRRALF
16,TRBV6-2/TRBV6-3,TRBJ1-2,ASSSRLTSGTGTRGYT
13,TRBV6-5,TRBJ2-7,ASSYSGTGGYEQY
14,TRBV30,TRBJ1-1,AWHTRWQAPNTEAF
9,TRBV20-1,TRBJ1-2,SGEGGYGYT
11,TRBV19,TRBJ2-7,ASSPGHGDEQY
14,TRBV29-1,TRBJ2-1,SAARENLFRRGEQF
11,TRBV9,TRBJ2-5,ASSEGQRETQY
12,TRBV5-4,TRBJ2-7,ASSRRDGDYEQY
12,TRBV5-1,TRBJ2-2,ASRGDRDTGELF
14,TRBV7-9,TRBJ1-5,ASSLGSPASRQPQH
15,TRBV19,TRBJ2-1,ASSIPASGDQYNEQF
16,TRBV18,TRBJ2-3,ASSPQIPRDRRADTQY
12,TRBV18,TRBJ1-3,ASSQTGPGNTIY
12,TRBV7-6,TRBJ1-6,ASSGQGGSSPLH
17,TRBV6-2/TRBV6-3,TRBJ1-4,ASSYSISPGHATNEKLF
12,TRBV30,TRBJ1-6,AWTQNSYNSPLH
14,TRBV6-2/TRBV6-3,TRBJ2-7,ASSYNLPGHFYEQY
14,TRBV5-4,TRBJ1-2,ASSWGTGRADPGYT
13,TRBV11-2,TRBJ2-5,ASSLALPPGETQY
11,TRBV28,TRBJ1-6,ASSSGYNSPLH
13,TRBV19,TRBJ1-2,ASSIAPGQIYGYT
13,TRBV27,TRBJ1-3,ASSLRAGSGNTIY
13,TRBV4-3,TRBJ1-1,ASSQVRAPGTEAF
11,TRBV29-1,TRBJ1-4,SVVTGSSEKLF
13,TRBV9,TRBJ1-1,ASSPQGEVGTEAF
12,TRBV7-2,TRBJ2-7,ASSFTRGEYEQY
14,TRBV6-1,TRBJ1-5,ASSETGRLSNQPQH
15,TRBV23-1,TRBJ2-4,ASSQSRQNLAKNIQY
12,TRBV7-9,TRBJ2-3,ASSPWGETDTQY
10,TRBV29-1,TRBJ2-7,SVRTARSEQY
15,TRBV7-9,TRBJ1-4,ASSLGQGVAANEKLF
14,TRBV28,TRBJ1-2,ASSLTGTEGLGGYT
13,TRBV4-3,TRBJ2-5,ASSQYSREIETQY
10,TRBV12-3/TRBV12-4,TRBJ2-5,ASSKRQETQY
11,TRBV6-1,TRBJ1-2,ASSEVASYGYT
9,TRBV24-1,TRBJ1-1,ATSDGTRAF
13,TRBV11-3,TRBJ2-2,ASSLGLAGTGELF
13,TRBV19,TRBJ2-7,ASSISSGGAYEQY
14,TRBV13,TRBJ2-7,ASSPQWGAGSYEQY
13,TRBV11-2,TRBJ2-1,ASSSPLDRVNEQF
9,TRBV12-3/TRBV12-4,TRBJ2-1,ASSLIRGQF
14,TRBV27,TRBJ2-3,ASSLGTSGDTDTQY
12,TRBV30,TRBJ2-5,AWSEEAGGETQY
9,TRBV13,TRBJ1-2,ASSYRGTYT
12,TRBV20-1,TRBJ2-5,SASPLAGKETQY
13,TRBV19,TRBJ2-1,ASSMPGTGVNEQF
16,TRBV5-6,TRBJ1-6,ASSLASGRGIENSPLH
12,TRBV13,TRBJ1-1,ASSPRTGNTEAF
13,TRBV19,TRBJ2-1,ASNRLAGGYNEQF
14,TRBV21-1,TRBJ2-2,ASSLQTGMNTGELF
13,TRBV11-2,TRBJ1-1,ASSLGQGLSTEAF
12,TRBV13,TRBJ1-5,ASSQGGRGQPQH
13,TRBV9,TRBJ1-4,ASSPPGGLNEKLF